This T cell receptor (beta chain) stems from a study of graft-versus-host responses after intestinal transplantation. Across the whole study: Isolated intestinal, liver-intestinal, or multivisceral transplants were what recipients had. Each patient got anti-thymocyte globulin induction, then tacrolimus and steroids for three to four years.

Regarding the study as a whole: Individuals carrying graft-donor T cell macrochimerism showed high graft-versus-host to host-versus-graft clonal ratios in allografts.

A note on this clone: What it recognizes is unknown.

From germline, CDR1 is MNHEY and CDR2 SMNVEV (reference sequence). The CDR3 consists of 16 residues. Trimming shortened V by 5 bases and J by 10 bases, and 21 bases separated the two germline ends. TCRdb's table, derived via immunoSEQ multiplex PCR, lists solely in-frame clones and lacks some. This table has about 80,000 clones, around 92% appearing once. The source material was PBMCs, sampled 98 days after intestinal transplantation. This sequence was found in a human patient who received an intestinal transplant, so some T cells may come from the graft donor. This chain links TRBV27 with TRBJ1-6, with D possibly being TRBD1 (6 bases). CDR3 loop: CASSHRENRVPSPLHF. CDR3 sequence (DNA): TGTGCCAGCAGTCATCGCGAGAACAGGGTCCCGTCACCCCTCCACTTT.